The 18 T cell receptor beta chains listed next were all sequenced from one sample in a study of response to subunit inactivated influenza vaccine. TCRdb analysed the RT-PCR reads with MiXCR anew, one entry per CDR3 protein. The sample has just under 550,000 distinct CDR3 sequences; around 21% are singletons. The data also belong to a second study, concerning T cells expressing NK-cell markers. This second study notes: 5'RACE template switching with UMIs produced the TCR beta cDNA.

Source: CD4+ T cells sorted from PBMCs, taken about 12 days after vaccination. These receptors came from a man aged 50 to 60 who received an inactivated influenza vaccine.

The chain combines TRBV6-1 with TRBJ2-3; TRBD1 agrees at 7 bases. Trimming at V came to 6 bases and at J to 4 bases, leaving 10 bases not matched to a gene. The CDR3 has 15 residues. Germline V gene lookup returns CDR1 MNHNS and CDR2 SASEGT. The CDR3 loop is CASRTDRIYADTQYF. DNA of the CDR3: TGTGCCAGCAGAACGGACAGGATCTACGCAGATACGCAGTATTTT.

This chain connects TRBV4-1 to TRBJ1-2; tentative D call: TRBD1 (5 bases). Per germline, CDR1 MGHRA and CDR2 YSYEKL. The germline V and J ends were trimmed by 0 bases and 4 bases, with 12 bases remaining between them. This CDR3 has 15 amino acids. In nucleotides, the CDR3 is TGCGCCAGCAGCCAAGATTCGGGGGTGGCCTATGGCTACACCTTC. Residues: CASSQDSGVAYGYTF.

This clonotype has just a few counts. The chain employs TRBV6-2 or TRBV6-3 and TRBJ2-1; D remains unclear. Deletions cut 5 bases from V and 10 bases from J, with 9 bases between. CDR1 is MNHEY, CDR2 SVGEGT, per germline. This CDR3 contains 11 residues. The CDR3 DNA sequence: TGTGCCAGCAGTCGTGATCGGGAGCAGTTCTTC. Translating gives CASSRDREQFF.

This clonotype appeared a few times. The chain is built from TRBV11-2 and TRBJ2-3, with TRBD2 matching 7 bases. V gave up 5 bases and J gave up 1 base; unmatched junction bases: 6. CDR3 length: 15 amino acids. CDR1 is SGHAT, CDR2 FQNNGV, per germline. The CDR3 here is CASSPGTIGTDTQYF. Here the CDR3 DNA reads TGTGCCAGCAGCCCCGGGACTATCGGCACAGATACGCAGTATTTT.

In this sample, this clonotype turned up a few times. The chain links TRBV29-1 to TRBJ1-2; 7 bases map to TRBD1. CDR1 is SQVTM and CDR2 is ANQGSEA in the germline V gene. The ends lost 6 bases at V and 7 bases at J; junction bases unmatched: 14. The CDR3 totals 14 residues. This CDR3 is CSVGQGDPPPGYTF. For the CDR3, the DNA is TGCAGCGTGGGCCAGGGGGACCCTCCTCCTGGCTACACCTTC.

A single count supports this clonotype. V and J are TRBV20-1 and TRBJ2-7; D may be TRBD1 or TRBD2 (5 bases each). This CDR3 contains 16 residues. Trimming left V 5 bases short and J 1 base short, with 21 bases between. CDR1 DFQATT and CDR2 SNEGSKA come from the germline V gene (reference sequence). The CDR3 DNA follows: TGCAGTGCTTTACCACTAGATGGGACCTTTTCCTACGAGCAGTACTTC. The encoded protein is CSALPLDGTFSYEQYF.

This clonotype has a count of ten or more. V usage is TRBV15 and J usage is TRBJ2-5; D gene uncertain. Trimming took 5 bases from V and 1 from J, leaving 8 bases between them. Germline-derived CDR1 and CDR2 are LNHNV and YYDKDF (reference sequence). The CDR3 totals 13 residues. CDR3 loop: CATSQNSQETQYF. CDR3 coding DNA: TGTGCCACCAGCCAGAACAGCCAAGAGACCCAGTACTTC.

V usage is TRBV2 and J usage is TRBJ2-2; 9 bases are a match to TRBD1. The CDR3 has 14 amino acids. CDR1 is SNHLY, CDR2 FYNNEI, per germline. The junction had 7 bases not matched to a gene; V was cut back by 7 bases and J by 7 bases. The CDR3 loop reads CASKKDRGNGELFF. As DNA, the CDR3 is TGTGCCAGCAAGAAAGACAGGGGGAACGGGGAGCTGTTTTTT.

This clonotype was counted only a few times. The chain carries TRBV30 and TRBJ2-3, with D tentatively TRBD1 or TRBD2 (5 bases each). Germline CDR1 and CDR2: GTSNPN and SVGIG (reference sequence). The CDR3 runs to 17 residues. The V gene lost 3 bases and the J gene lost 0 bases, with 19 bases spanning the gap. CDR3 coding DNA: TGTGCCTGGAGGAGGGGAAGAGGGGCAGGGAGCACAGATACGCAGTATTTT. Amino acid sequence: CAWRRGRGAGSTDTQYF.

V gene TRBV6-1 combines with J gene TRBJ2-1; D not certain. Deletions cut 6 bases from V and 4 bases from J, with 10 bases between. CDR3 length: 13 amino acids. Per the germline V gene, CDR1 is MNHNS and CDR2 is SASEGT. In DNA, the CDR3 is TGTGCCAGCAGCAGTTCAAGGTACAATGAGCAGTTCTTC. Translating gives CASSSSRYNEQFF.

The chain combines TRBV12-2 with TRBJ2-3; the DNA was not compared with TRBD1, the D call given in the table. TRBV12-2 is recorded as a pseudogene. CDR3 length: 18 amino acids. The CDR3: CASRLEVQDPRRRYTQYF. The CDR3 DNA is TGTGCAAGTCGCTTAGAGGTACAGGACCCCCGGCGACGATATACGCAGTATTTT.

The gene calls are TRBV7-8 and TRBJ2-5, with a weak D call TRBD1 (5 bases). The CDR3 sequence is 14 residues long. Trimming stripped 1 base from V and 4 bases from J, with 10 bases between. CDR1 and CDR2 (germline): SGHVS, FQNEAQ. The CDR3 sequence: CASSLVRQLETQYF. CDR3 coding DNA: TGTGCCAGCAGCTTAGTCCGACAGCTAGAGACCCAGTACTTC.

In DNA form, the CDR3 reads TGTGCCAGCAGCGGTTACCGGGACAGGGTCCTGTTTTTT. As protein: CASSGYRDRVLFF. The rearrangement links TRBV7-6 to TRBJ1-4; TRBD1 matches at 9 bases. With 5 bases clipped from V and 14 bases from J, the junction kept 9 bases outside the gene matches. Germline V gene sequence: CDR1 SGHVS, CDR2 FNYEAQ. The CDR3 sequence is 13 residues long.

This clonotype was counted at least ten times. The chain is built from TRBV4-1 and TRBJ1-5; D not resolved. CDR3 length: 13 residues. Germline V gene sequence: CDR1 MGHRA, CDR2 YSYEKL. Trimming left V 2 bases short and J 6 bases short, with 8 bases between. CDR3 in DNA: TGCGCCAGCAGCCAAAATTTTGCTCAGCCCCAGCATTTT. The encoded protein is CASSQNFAQPQHF.

This clonotype has at least ten counts. J is TRBJ2-1 and V is TRBV11-3; TRBD2 aligns across 7 bases. The junction had 5 bases not matched to a gene; V was cut back by 3 bases and J by 0 bases. The CDR3 totals 16 residues. CDR1 is SGHNT and CDR2 is YENEEA in the germline V gene. The DNA of the CDR3 is TGTGCCAGCAGCTTGGGAGGGGATCCCTCCTACAATGAGCAGTTCTTC. It translates to CASSLGGDPSYNEQFF.

This clonotype has a handful of counts. The rearrangement joins TRBV20-1 to TRBJ1-1; no clear D gene. Looked up from germline, CDR1 is DFQATT and CDR2 is SNEGSKA (reference sequence). The CDR3 has 13 amino acids. V lost 3 bases, J lost 8 bases, and 16 bases lay in between. This chain's CDR3 is CSASGSRGLEAFF. The CDR3 DNA is TGCAGTGCTAGTGGCAGCCGCGGATTAGAAGCTTTCTTT.

V and J are TRBV11-2 and TRBJ1-6; D is uncertain. The germline CDR1 and CDR2 sequences are SGHAT and FQNNGV. Trimming took off 1 base at V and 8 bases at J, with 12 bases between the two ends. This CDR3 comprises 15 residues. In DNA form, the CDR3 reads TGTGCCAGCAGCTTAGTTTTCGGCGTCTATTCACCCCTCCACTTT. Residues: CASSLVFGVYSPLHF.

The chain uses TRBV20-1 and TRBJ2-1; 15 bases map to TRBD2. Unmatched junction bases numbered 3, after V lost 5 bases and J lost 4 bases. Germline values: CDR1 DFQATT, CDR2 SNEGSKA (reference sequence). The CDR3 extends over 15 amino acids. The CDR3 nucleotides read TGCAGTGCTCCCGGGACTAGCGGGGGGTACAATGAGCAGTTCTTC. The encoded protein is CSAPGTSGGYNEQFF.